Listed below are T cell receptor beta chains from one sample, sequenced in a study of T cells in Graves' hyperthyroidism and ophthalmopathy. TCRdb re-derived calls from the multiplex PCR reads in MiXCR, one entry per CDR3 protein. The repertoire holds 600,000 to 700,000 distinct CDR3 sequences, with roughly 14% as singletons. Material: blood. The receptors here all came from a woman aged 35 to 49 with Graves' ophthalmopathy. Both conserved end residues are trimmed from each CDR3. The listing skips clone size in some rows; elsewhere it reads once, few, many or a size class.

v_call	j_call	clone_size	cdr3_aa
TRBV5-1	TRBJ2-7	-	ASSLSLSYEQY
TRBV29-1	TRBJ2-7	few	GVLAGGPGNEQY
TRBV20-1	TRBJ2-5	many	SASRDPRETQY
TRBV12-3/TRBV12-4	TRBJ1-1	many	ASSLESMSFKTTEAF
TRBV28	TRBJ1-5	few	ASSFLQGSNQPQH
TRBV29-1	TRBJ2-7	many	SVQLTSEQY
TRBV12-3/TRBV12-4	TRBJ1-1	many	ASTLGTGGGTEAF
TRBV19	TRBJ1-1	many	ASSFGQADEAF
TRBV28	TRBJ2-5	-	ASSLPRRAQETQY
TRBV11-2	TRBJ2-7	-	ASSGPSDAYEQY
TRBV7-6	TRBJ2-7	many	ASSTTRGREQY
TRBV20-1	TRBJ1-6	many	SARGTGDNSPLH
TRBV6-2/TRBV6-3	TRBJ2-5	many	ASTYRQVGETQY
TRBV27	TRBJ2-7	many	ASSLTIRSYEQY
TRBV30	TRBJ2-7	many	AWRLRVSSGYEQY
TRBV7-9	TRBJ2-2	-	ASTPTGWNTGELF
TRBV19	TRBJ1-5	many	ASRPTGNQPQH
TRBV4-1	TRBJ1-5	-	ASSQEPGGLSNQPQH
TRBV19	TRBJ1-1	many	ASSIVGIQNTEAF
TRBV12-3/TRBV12-4	TRBJ1-4	few	ASSFQRGGTNEKLF
TRBV6-4	TRBJ2-7	many	ASSESAGGPSDEQY
TRBV6-1	TRBJ1-1	-	ASRGQGADAF
TRBV6-1	TRBJ2-7	many	AAGTGTSRTYEQY
TRBV30	TRBJ2-5	few	AWWTTQETQY